This passage covers 20 T cell receptor beta chains from one sample sequenced in a study of T cells in localized non-small cell lung cancer. Method: immunoSEQ multiplex PCR; TCRdb's copy keeps in-frame clones and lacks some. The sample consists of some 50,000 clones, 81% of them appearing once. Specimen: peripheral blood mononuclear cells, collected before any cancer treatment. The receptors come from a man aged 40 to 69 with stage III lung adenocarcinoma.

The chain carries TRBV2 and TRBJ2-3; maybe TRBD1 (5 bases). CDR3 length: 13 residues. V lost 8 bases and J lost 1, with 10 bases in between. Germline-derived CDR1 and CDR2 are SNHLY and FYNNEI. CDR3 amino acids: CASGAVGTDTQYF. Here the CDR3 DNA reads TGTGCCAGCGGGGCGGTGGGCACAGATACGCAGTATTTT.

This chain uses TRBV14 with TRBJ2-6; D ambiguous. The CDR3 totals 14 residues. The germline V gene has CDR1 SGHDN and CDR2 FVKESK. Trimming pared 4 bases from V and 4 bases from J, leaving 8 bases between. CDR3 in DNA: TGTGCCAGCAGCCGGCTAAGGGGGGCCAACGTCCTGACTTTC. It yields the protein CASSRLRGANVLTF.

CDR3 nucleotides: TGTGCCAGCAGTTTATGGTCAGGGGGCGCAACTAATGAAAAACTGTTTTTT. Protein product: CASSLWSGGATNEKLFF. J is TRBJ1-4 and V is TRBV27; the match to TRBD1 covers 8 bases. The CDR3 is 17 amino acids. Germline V gene lookup returns CDR1 MNHEY and CDR2 SMNVEV (reference sequence). With 1 base clipped from V and 0 bases from J, the junction kept 4 bases outside the gene matches.

The gene calls are TRBV10-3 and TRBJ2-6; 7 positions match TRBD1. Germline V gene lookup returns CDR1 ENHRY and CDR2 SYGVKD. This CDR3 is built from 20 residues. V lost 4 bases, J lost 0 bases, and 15 bases stayed unmatched. Written as DNA, the CDR3 is TGTGCCATCAGTGTCTCTCCCGAGGACAGGTCATTCTCTGGGGCCAACGTCCTGACTTTC. This encodes CAISVSPEDRSFSGANVLTF.

This chain uses TRBV5-4 with TRBJ2-3, with D uncertain. Germline CDR1 SGHNT, CDR2 YYREEE (reference sequence). CDR3 size: 13 residues. With 0 bases removed from V and 2 bases from J, the gap between germline ends came to 4 bases. The CDR3 is CASSLEPTDTQYF. The CDR3 coding sequence is TGTGCCAGCAGCTTGGAACCCACAGATACGCAGTATTTT.

This clone appeared a single time. The chain is built from TRBV5-1 and TRBJ2-3; 10 positions match TRBD2. The germline V gene has CDR1 SGHRS and CDR2 YFSETQ. This CDR3 comprises 15 residues. The V gene end was trimmed by 2 bases and the J gene end by 4 bases; junction bases not matched to a gene: 4. The CDR3 reads CASSLAGGRSDTQYF. DNA of the CDR3: TGCGCCAGCAGCTTAGCGGGGGGGAGGTCAGATACGCAGTATTTT.

The chain recombines TRBV21-1 with TRBJ2-2; whether TRBD2, the table's D call, matches the DNA was not checked. TRBV21-1 has pseudogene status. CDR3 length equals 13 residues. CDR3: CASSKATSGELFF. The CDR3 DNA sequence: TGTGCCAGCAGCAAAGCGACTTCCGGGGAGCTGTTTTTT.

The chain is built from TRBV6-6 and TRBJ2-7, with a possible D match to TRBD1 (6 bases). The V end lost 6 bases, the J end lost 5 bases, and 11 bases lay between the germline ends. Germline loops: CDR1 MNHNY, CDR2 SVGAGI (reference sequence). The CDR3 is 12 amino acids. For the CDR3, the DNA is TGTGCCAGCAGAACAGGGAACAACGAGCAGTACTTC. Translation gives CASRTGNNEQYF.

The rearrangement links TRBV7-6 to TRBJ2-5; 8 bases agree with TRBD1. The V gene end was trimmed by 5 bases and the J gene end by 4 bases; junction bases not matched to a gene: 9. This CDR3 spans 15 amino acids. Germline values: CDR1 SGHVS, CDR2 FNYEAQ. CDR3 sequence: CASSLTDRGRETQYF. The CDR3 DNA follows: TGTGCCAGCAGCCTCACCGACAGGGGACGAGAGACCCAGTACTTC.

This clone is medium-sized. The chain is built from TRBV19 and TRBJ1-4; perhaps TRBD1 as D (5 bases). The length of the CDR3 is 14 residues. The V end lost 5 bases, the J end lost 4 bases, and 11 bases lay between the germline ends. Germline CDR1 reads LNHDA; CDR2 reads SQIVND (reference sequence). DNA for the CDR3: TGTGCCAGTAGTCCCCGGGACGGTAATGAAAAACTGTTTTTT. The encoded protein is CASSPRDGNEKLFF.

The CDR3 sequence: CAHRLGGGQETQYF. The CDR3, as DNA: TGTGCCCATCGACTGGGGGGCGGTCAAGAGACCCAGTACTTC. The chain is built from TRBV21-1 and TRBJ2-5. TRBV21-1 is classified as a pseudogene. The CDR3 runs to 14 residues.

This chain uses TRBV5-4 with TRBJ2-7; 8 nucleotides match TRBD1. V lost 4 bases and J lost 3; bases outside the gene matches: 15. CDR1 and CDR2 from the germline V gene are SGHNT and YYREEE (reference sequence). The CDR3 length is 17 residues. For the CDR3, the DNA is TGTGCCAGCAGCCGACCTGATGACCGACAGGGGAGCTACGAGCAGTACTTC. It is translated as CASSRPDDRQGSYEQYF. Based on the CDR3 plus reference TRBV5-4 and TRBJ2-7, the full variable domain is ETGVTQSPTHLIKTRGQQVTLRCSSQSGHNTVSWYQQALGQGPQFIFQYYREEENGRGNFPPRFSGLQFPNYSSELNVNALELDDSALYLCASSRPDDRQGSYEQYFGPGTRLTVT.

The V gene is TRBV9, the J gene TRBJ1-2; D remains unclear. The CDR3 has 12 residues. Germline assignment: CDR1 SGDLS and CDR2 YYNGEE. V gave up 3 bases and J gave up 11 bases, with 14 bases separating them. The CDR3 region has the DNA TGTGCCAGCAGCGCGGGCTCCTACCGGTACACCTTC. It translates to CASSAGSYRYTF.

V usage is TRBV5-1 and J usage is TRBJ2-7, with 12 bases fitting TRBD2. Per germline, CDR1 SGHRS and CDR2 YFSETQ. CDR3 length equals 18 residues. The trim removed 5 bases at V and 0 bases at J, leaving 12 bases unmatched. This CDR3 is CASSLLTSGGLSSYEQYF. DNA of the CDR3: TGCGCCAGCAGTCTCCTGACTAGCGGGGGCTTAAGCTCCTACGAGCAGTACTTC. The full variable domain, rest sourced from reference TRBV5-1 and TRBJ2-7, is KAGVTQTPRYLIKTRGQQVTLSCSPISGHRSVSWYQQTPGQGLQFLFEYFSETQRNKGNFPGRFSGRQFSNSRSEMNVSTLELGDSALYLCASSLLTSGGLSSYEQYFGPGTRLTVT.

The chain is built from TRBV27 and TRBJ1-4, with D unresolved. CDR1 is MNHEY, CDR2 SMNVEV, per germline (reference sequence). The CDR3 is 15 amino acids. V shed 2 bases and J shed 0 bases, with 7 bases lying between them. CDR3 loop: CASSLRGTTNEKLFF. For the CDR3, the DNA is TGTGCCAGCAGTTTACGGGGTACAACTAATGAAAAACTGTTTTTT.

V is TRBV30 and J is TRBJ1-2; 7 bases line up with TRBD1. Germline V gene data show CDR1 as GTSNPN and CDR2 as SVGIG (reference sequence). The CDR3 is 13 amino acids. The V segment lost 2 bases and the J segment 6 bases; nucleotides outside the gene matches: 6. The CDR3 DNA reads TGTGCCTGGAGTCGGCAGGGGGTCGATGGCTACACCTTC. It specifies CAWSRQGVDGYTF.

This clone has more than one count but fewer than ten. The rearrangement links TRBV27 to TRBJ1-2; weak D call: TRBD1 (5 bases). The V and J ends lost 3 bases and 1 base respectively, with 9 bases between them. This CDR3 comprises 14 residues. Germline V lookup: CDR1 MNHEY, CDR2 SMNVEV (reference sequence). The CDR3 region has the DNA TGTGCCAGCAGTTTTGGTCAGGGTAACTATGGCTACACCTTC. Its protein is CASSFGQGNYGYTF.

The rearrangement joins TRBV5-1 to TRBJ2-5, with TRBD2 as a possible D gene (5 bases). The CDR3 spans 14 residues. CDR1 is SGHRS and CDR2 is YFSETQ in the germline V gene. V lost 2 bases and J 0 bases, leaving 8 bases between the germline ends. The CDR3 DNA reads as TGCGCCAGCAGCTTCGGACTCTACCAAGAGACCCAGTACTTC. Amino acid sequence: CASSFGLYQETQYF.

The J gene is TRBJ2-3, the V gene TRBV11-3; D might be TRBD1 (6 bases). V lost 2 bases and J 2 bases, leaving 11 bases between the germline ends. There are 15 residues in the CDR3. In germline, CDR1 is SGHNT, CDR2 YENEEA. DNA for the CDR3: TGTGCCAGCAGCTTACACAGGGCGACCACAGATACGCAGTATTTT. Translated, it gives CASSLHRATTDTQYF.

J is TRBJ2-5 and V is TRBV6-5; D is unclear. V shed 2 bases and J shed 1 base, with 8 bases lying between them. The CDR3 has 14 residues. Germline CDR1 MNHEY, CDR2 SVGAGI. DNA of the CDR3: TGTGCCAGCAGTTACCTGCCAGCCCAAGAGACCCAGTACTTC. It specifies CASSYLPAQETQYF.